Each of the 12 T cell receptor beta chains below was sequenced from the same sample in a study of blood T cell repertoires in COVID-19. Only in-frame clones appear in the TCRdb table, and some are missing; sequencing was by immunoSEQ multiplex PCR. Here the sample spans 150,000 to 200,000 clones, just under 95% being singletons. Sequenced sample: peripheral blood. The receptors were sampled from a woman aged 45-60 years with acute or convalescent COVID-19.

The V gene is TRBV27, the J gene TRBJ1-5; no clear D gene. The V end was cut by 5 bases, the J end by 2 bases, with 13 bases between. The CDR3 has 15 amino acids. The germline V gene encodes CDR1 MNHEY and CDR2 SMNVEV (reference sequence). CDR3 DNA: TGTGCCAGCAGTCCCCGGCGGGTCGGCAATCAGCCCCAGCATTTT. Amino acids: CASSPRRVGNQPQHF.

The V call is TRBV28, the J call TRBJ1-1; possible D gene TRBD1, 5 bases. Germline V gene sequence: CDR1 MDHEN, CDR2 SYDVKM. This CDR3 comprises 14 residues. Trimming cost V 7 bases and J 4 bases, with 16 bases left between them. This CDR3 is CASILAGGTTEAFF. CDR3 DNA sequence: TGTGCCAGCATCCTGGCGGGGGGGACCACTGAAGCTTTCTTT. Full variable domain (remainder filled in from reference TRBV28 and TRBJ1-1): DVKVTQSSRYLVKRTGEKVFLECVQDMDHENMFWYRQDPGLGLRLIYFSYDVKMKEKGDIPEGYSVSREKKERFSLILESASTNQTSMYLCASILAGGTTEAFFGQGTRLTVV.

The chain recombines TRBV5-4 with TRBJ1-1; D remains ambiguous. Per the germline V gene, CDR1 is SGHNT and CDR2 is YYREEE (reference sequence). Deletions cut 2 bases from V and 1 base from J, with 6 bases between. The CDR3 covers 13 residues. Written as DNA, the CDR3 is TGTGCCAGCAGCTTTGACTCGAACACTGAAGCTTTCTTT. As protein: CASSFDSNTEAFF. Full variable domain (remainder filled in from reference TRBV5-4 and TRBJ1-1): ETGVTQSPTHLIKTRGQQVTLRCSSQSGHNTVSWYQQALGQGPQFIFQYYREEENGRGNFPPRFSGLQFPNYSSELNVNALELDDSALYLCASSFDSNTEAFFGQGTRLTVV.

This rearrangement joins TRBV10-3 to TRBJ2-1; TRBD1 aligns across 8 bases. The CDR3 extends over 14 amino acids. After removal of 4 bases from V and 7 bases from J, the junction contained 6 bases not matched to a gene. From germline, CDR1 is ENHRY and CDR2 SYGVKD. The CDR3 sequence is CAISVGQGNNEQFF. The CDR3 nucleotides read TGTGCCATCAGTGTTGGACAGGGTAATAATGAGCAGTTCTTC.

The chain is built from TRBV10-2 and TRBJ2-3; D unresolved. The CDR3 spans 15 residues. V was trimmed by 3 bases and J by 0 bases, leaving 10 bases between them. CDR1 is WSHSY, CDR2 SAAADI, per germline. The CDR3 nucleotides are TGCGCCAGCAGTGACGGCGGAACTAGCACAGATACGCAGTATTTT. The encoded protein is CASSDGGTSTDTQYF.

In this sample, this clone turned up a few times. The J gene is TRBJ1-6, the V gene TRBV3-1 (or the pseudogene TRBV3-2), with 10 bases lining up with TRBD1. This CDR3 has 14 amino acids. The J segment lost 7 bases and the V segment lost 4 bases, leaving 1 base of the junction unmatched. Germline V gene data show CDR1 as LGHDT and CDR2 as YNNKEL (reference sequence). CDR3 loop: CASSRGQGNSPLHF. The CDR3 nucleotides read TGTGCCAGCAGCCGGGGACAGGGGAATTCACCCCTCCACTTT.

This clone was picked up one time. This chain joins TRBV7-9 and TRBJ1-5; the D gene is possibly TRBD1 (5 bases). The CDR3 is 14 amino acids. V dropped 5 bases and J dropped 5 bases, with 13 bases sitting between them. Germline V gene lookup returns CDR1 SEHNR and CDR2 FQNEAQ (reference sequence). The CDR3: CASSPRQSHQPQHF. In nucleotides, the CDR3 is TGTGCCAGCAGCCCGCGACAGAGTCATCAGCCCCAGCATTTT.

The chain joins TRBV18 to TRBJ2-1; 7 bases are a match to TRBD1. The CDR3 is made up of 15 amino acids. Germline trimming cut 8 bases from V and 0 bases from J; bases unmatched to any gene: 7. Germline loops: CDR1 KGHSH, CDR2 LQKENI. CDR3 bases: TGTGCCAGCAAACGGGCAGGGGGCTCCTACAATGAGCAGTTCTTC. As protein: CASKRAGGSYNEQFF.

The chain links TRBV25-1 to TRBJ1-6; 7 nucleotides agree with TRBD1. The CDR3 runs to 16 residues. After removal of 5 bases from V and 15 bases from J, the junction contained 19 bases not matched to a gene. CDR1 and CDR2 from the germline V gene are MGHDK and SYGVNS. CDR3 region: CASSPVAGQGGHLLHF. CDR3 nucleotides: TGTGCCAGCAGTCCCGTTGCGGGACAAGGGGGCCATCTCCTCCACTTT.

This rearrangement joins TRBV13 to TRBJ1-1; possibly TRBD1 for D (5 bases). The CDR3 is made up of 16 amino acids. Germline V gene lookup returns CDR1 PRHDT and CDR2 FYEKMQ (reference sequence). The V gene lost 8 bases and the J gene lost 4 bases, with 23 bases spanning the gap. CDR3 coding DNA: TGTGCCAGCCTCGATCTGAAGCAGGGCGGGAGCACTGAAGCTTTCTTT. Amino acids: CASLDLKQGGSTEAFF.

The chain recombines TRBV28 with TRBJ2-6, with TRBD1 matching over 12 bases. CDR1 is MDHEN, CDR2 SYDVKM, per germline. This CDR3 has 20 residues. The V and J ends lost 5 bases and 2 bases, in that order; junction bases with no gene match: 13. This CDR3 reads CASSPGTGGARLPGANVLTF. Here the CDR3 DNA reads TGTGCCAGCAGTCCAGGGACAGGGGGCGCTAGGCTCCCTGGGGCCAACGTCCTGACTTTC.

The genes are TRBV10-2 and TRBJ2-1; 7 positions agree with TRBD2. CDR3 size: 13 residues. Unmatched junction bases numbered 1, after V lost 8 bases and J lost 0 bases. Germline-derived CDR1 and CDR2 are WSHSY and SAAADI. The CDR3 protein is CASLADSYNEQFF. The CDR3 DNA reads as TGCGCCAGCCTAGCGGACTCCTACAATGAGCAGTTCTTC.